Each of the 25 T cell receptor beta chains below was sequenced from the same sample in a study of shared clonotypes between healthy human individuals. TCRdb's copy holds only in-frame clones and misses some; the assay was immunoSEQ multiplex PCR. The data contain around 720,000 clones, less than 80% of them seen just once; the ten biggest clones take up 1.5% to 2%. Material for sequencing was memory CD4+ T cells sorted from blood. As to subset: CD45RA-negative fraction. These receptor sequences come from a woman aged 25 to 39 in good health.

V is TRBV5-1 and J is TRBJ2-2; tentatively, D is TRBD1 or TRBD2 (5 bases each). The CDR3 length is 15 residues. Germline-derived CDR1 and CDR2 are SGHRS and YFSETQ. Trimming stripped 3 bases from V and 3 bases from J, with 12 bases between. DNA for the CDR3: TGCGCCAGCAGCTGGGTAGGGACCGACACCGGGGAGCTGTTTTTT. This gives the protein CASSWVGTDTGELFF.

The chain employs TRBV19 and TRBJ2-5; 12 nucleotides align to TRBD2. V dropped 4 bases and J dropped 5; count of bases not matched to a gene: 8. Germline values: CDR1 LNHDA, CDR2 SQIVND (reference sequence). The CDR3 loop spans 16 amino acids. CDR3 amino acids: CASSTKTSGSMETQYF. As DNA, the CDR3 is TGTGCCAGTAGTACCAAGACTAGCGGGAGTATGGAGACCCAGTACTTC.

V and J are TRBV27 and TRBJ2-2; D is ambiguous. The V and J ends lost 4 bases and 2 bases respectively, with 8 bases between them. Germline V gene data show CDR1 as MNHEY and CDR2 as SMNVEV (reference sequence). There are 14 residues in the CDR3. CDR3 DNA: TGTGCCAGCAGTTACGGGCGTAACACCGGGGAGCTGTTTTTT. Translation gives CASSYGRNTGELFF.

The rearrangement uses TRBV28 and TRBJ1-1; 10 positions agree with TRBD1. Unmatched junction bases numbered 8, after V lost 5 bases and J lost 5 bases. Per the germline V gene, CDR1 is MDHEN and CDR2 is SYDVKM. The CDR3 extends over 15 amino acids. CDR3 protein: CASSGRQGAWTEAFF. The CDR3 DNA reads TGTGCCAGCAGTGGGAGACAGGGGGCGTGGACTGAAGCTTTCTTT.

Remarks on this clone: At the DNA level, this CDR3 is encoded by other sequences in the same sample as well. The V call is TRBV9, the J call TRBJ1-5; D unclear. CDR3 length: 13 residues. Per germline, CDR1 SGDLS and CDR2 YYNGEE. Between the trimmed V and J ends, which lost 3 bases and 7 bases, there was a span of 11 bases. The CDR3 DNA reads TGTGCCAGCAGCGGCGGTGATGGCCAGCCCCAGCATTTT. This encodes CASSGGDGQPQHF.

The chain has TRBV12-5 and TRBJ1-2, with D possibly matching TRBD1 (5 bases). V lost 0 bases, J lost 8 bases, and 19 bases lay in between. This CDR3 is 16 amino acids long. Germline V gives CDR1 LGHNT, CDR2 FRNRAP. The chain's CDR3 is CASGLVPNRKSEGYTF. The CDR3, as DNA: TGTGCTAGTGGTTTGGTTCCCAACAGGAAATCGGAAGGCTACACCTTC. Using reference TRBV12-5 and TRBJ1-2 for the parts outside the CDR3, the full variable domain is DARVTQTPRHKVTEMGQEVTMRCQPILGHNTVFWYRQTMMQGLELLAYFRNRAPLDDSGMPKDRFSAEMPDATLATLKIQPSEPRDSAVYFCASGLVPNRKSEGYTFGSGTRLTVV.

The gene calls are TRBV28 and TRBJ1-5; 8 bases agree with TRBD1. Germline lookup yields CDR1 MDHEN and CDR2 SYDVKM. This CDR3 spans 16 amino acids. V was pared by 7 bases and J by 2 bases, with 10 bases of the junction left unmatched. CDR3 nucleotide sequence: TGTGCCAGCATGATTGGACAGGGCCGGGGCAATCAGCCCCAGCATTTT. Amino acids: CASMIGQGRGNQPQHF.

The V gene is TRBV7-2, the J gene TRBJ2-1; tentatively, D is TRBD1 (5 bases). The germline CDR1 and CDR2 sequences are SGHTA and FQGNSA. This CDR3 has 15 residues. Trimming cost V 5 bases and J 8 bases, with 19 bases left between them. The CDR3 loop reads CASSPTARALDEQFF. The CDR3 bases are TGTGCCAGCAGCCCGACTGCCAGGGCGTTGGATGAGCAGTTCTTC.

This CDR3 reads CATSGNGVGGWNEQFF. The CDR3 bases are TGTGCCACCAGCGGAAATGGGGTGGGAGGATGGAATGAGCAGTTCTTC. The chain employs TRBV15 and TRBJ2-1; tentative D call: TRBD2 (6 bases). The germline V gene encodes CDR1 LNHNV and CDR2 YYDKDF (reference sequence). The V and J ends lost 5 bases and 7 bases respectively, with 21 bases between them. The CDR3 has 16 residues.

This chain connects TRBV7-6 to TRBJ1-6; no clear D. The CDR3 covers 14 residues. Trimming pared 1 base from V and 11 bases from J, leaving 12 bases between. Germline V CDR1 and CDR2: SGHVS, FNYEAQ. Written as DNA, the CDR3 is TGTGCCAGCAGCTTAGGCAGTATCCTCCCACCCCTCCACTTT. Its translation: CASSLGSILPPLHF.

The rearrangement links TRBV7-2 to TRBJ2-1, with 16 bases that match TRBD2. The CDR3 covers 15 residues. The germline V gene has CDR1 SGHTA and CDR2 FQGNSA. V was clipped by 6 bases and J by 12 bases; unmatched bases: 8. The CDR3 reads CASREGTSGRAGQFF. The CDR3, as DNA: TGTGCCAGCAGAGAAGGGACTAGCGGGAGGGCCGGGCAGTTCTTC.

Only a few counts were recorded for this clone. The genes are TRBV28 and TRBJ1-3; no clear D gene. The CDR3 length is 14 residues. Germline-derived CDR1 and CDR2 are MDHEN and SYDVKM. With 6 bases removed from V and 0 bases from J, the gap between germline ends came to 9 bases. CDR3 bases: TGTGCCAGCAGCCCACAGTTCTCTGGAAACACCATATATTTT. This codes for CASSPQFSGNTIYF.

There are a few counts of this clone. One end of the junction fails to match germline, which may point to a read error. This chain joins TRBV11-3 and TRBJ1-5; the D gene is possibly TRBD1 (5 bases). This CDR3 contains 11 residues. Germline V gene lookup returns CDR1 SGHNT and CDR2 YENEEA. This CDR3 reads CASCKEGRWDF. The CDR3 DNA reads TGTGCCAGCTGCAAAGAGGGCCGCTGGGACTTT.

The chain links TRBV4-1 to TRBJ2-1; unclear D gene. V lost 4 bases to trimming and J lost 2 bases, with 9 bases between them. The CDR3 runs to 14 residues. Germline values: CDR1 MGHRA, CDR2 YSYEKL. This chain's CDR3 is CASSLILTYNEQFF. CDR3 in DNA: TGCGCCAGCAGCCTAATACTGACCTACAATGAGCAGTTCTTC.

The rearrangement links TRBV11-2 to TRBJ2-3, with D possibly being TRBD2 (7 bases). CDR1 is SGHAT and CDR2 is FQNNGV in the germline V gene. CDR3 length equals 16 residues. Between the trimmed V and J ends, which lost 5 bases and 1 base, there was a span of 16 bases. The CDR3 region has the DNA TGTGCCAGCAGCGGGCGGGCGGGGGCGCGCACAGATACGCAGTATTTT. Translating it yields CASSGRAGARTDTQYF.

This clone was seen only once. The chain links TRBV6-5 to TRBJ2-3; TRBD2 agrees at 14 bases. V was pared by 6 bases and J by 3 bases, with 2 bases of the junction left unmatched. Germline CDR1 and CDR2: MNHEY and SVGAGI. This CDR3 region has 15 residues. The CDR3 here is CASRGTSGRTDTQYF. The CDR3 DNA is TGTGCCAGCAGGGGGACTAGCGGGAGAACAGATACGCAGTATTTT.

The genes are TRBV11-2 and TRBJ1-1; D unresolved. This CDR3 region has 13 residues. The V gene lost 0 bases and the J gene lost 4 bases, with 6 bases spanning the gap. Germline assignment: CDR1 SGHAT and CDR2 FQNNGV. CDR3 in DNA: TGTGCCAGCAGCTTAGATAAGTTCACTGAAGCTTTCTTT. Its translation: CASSLDKFTEAFF.

The chain is built from TRBV4-2 and TRBJ2-7; no reliable D call. There are 13 residues in the CDR3. Trimming removed 5 bases at V and 0 bases at J, with 8 bases between. CDR1 and CDR2 (germline): LGHNA, YNFKEQ. The CDR3 DNA sequence: TGTGCCAGCAGCTCGACTGACTCCTACGAGCAGTACTTC. Encoded protein: CASSSTDSYEQYF.

The V call is TRBV6-1, the J call TRBJ1-5; 9 bases are a match to TRBD1. The CDR3 sequence is 13 residues long. The ends lost 8 bases at V and 7 bases at J; junction bases unmatched: 6. The germline CDR1 and CDR2 sequences are MNHNS and SASEGT. The CDR3 spells CASGGQGLQPQHF. For the CDR3, the DNA is TGTGCCAGCGGGGGACAGGGTTTACAGCCCCAGCATTTT.

The chain links TRBV2 to TRBJ2-7; 11 nucleotides line up with TRBD2. The CDR3 runs 15 residues. The germline CDR1 and CDR2 sequences are SNHLY and FYNNEI. V lost 3 bases, J lost 7 bases, and 8 bases stayed unmatched. The CDR3 DNA is TGTGCCAGCAGTGACATTAGCGGGAGGGCCGGAGAGCAGTACTTC. Amino acid sequence: CASSDISGRAGEQYF.

The V gene is TRBV28, the J gene TRBJ1-3; D is unresolved. The CDR3 covers 16 residues. Germline lookup yields CDR1 MDHEN and CDR2 SYDVKM. V gave up 5 bases and J gave up 0 bases, with 14 bases separating them. CDR3 sequence: CASSPSPGNSGNTIYF. CDR3 bases: TGTGCCAGCAGTCCCAGCCCGGGTAACTCTGGAAACACCATATATTTT.

The rearrangement uses TRBV10-1 and TRBJ1-1; no reliable D call. The V gene's germline CDR1 is WNHNN and CDR2 SYGVQD (reference sequence). CDR3 length: 13 residues. V lost 6 bases and J lost 1, with 9 bases in between. The CDR3 reads CASSRESNTEAFF. In nucleotides, the CDR3 is TGCGCCAGCAGCCGGGAATCGAACACTGAAGCTTTCTTT.

V gene TRBV30 combines with J gene TRBJ1-1; TRBD1 matches at 8 bases. Germline CDR1 reads GTSNPN; CDR2 reads SVGIG (reference sequence). Trimming cost V 5 bases and J 3 bases; bases outside gene matches: 8. The CDR3 has 14 amino acids. CDR3 amino acids: CAWWTGRSHTEAFF. For the CDR3, the DNA is TGTGCCTGGTGGACAGGGAGGTCCCACACTGAAGCTTTCTTT.

A single count supports this clone. J is TRBJ2-2 and V is TRBV5-1; D uncertain. This CDR3 contains 13 residues. CDR1 is SGHRS, CDR2 YFSETQ, per germline. Trimming left V 1 base short and J 5 bases short, with 6 bases between. Here the CDR3 DNA reads TGCGCCAGCAGCTTGAGCAGGACCGGGGAGCTGTTTTTT. Amino acids: CASSLSRTGELFF. The variable domain in full, with the rest retrieved from reference TRBV5-1 and TRBJ2-2, is KAGVTQTPRYLIKTRGQQVTLSCSPISGHRSVSWYQQTPGQGLQFLFEYFSETQRNKGNFPGRFSGRQFSNSRSEMNVSTLELGDSALYLCASSLSRTGELFFGEGSRLTVL.

Only one count was recorded for this clone. This rearrangement joins TRBV30 to TRBJ2-7; D possibly corresponds to TRBD2 (5 bases). Trimming took 0 bases from V and 1 from J, leaving 13 bases between them. The germline CDR1 and CDR2 sequences are GTSNPN and SVGIG (reference sequence). The CDR3 covers 15 residues. CDR3 DNA: TGTGCCTGGAGTGTACTTGAGGGTACATCCTACGAGCAGTACTTC. Amino acid sequence: CAWSVLEGTSYEQYF.